Listed here are 25 T cell receptor beta chains from one sample, sequenced in a study of blood T cell repertoires in COVID-19. Clones were sequenced by immunoSEQ multiplex PCR, and TCRdb holds only the in-frame ones, with some missing. In the table there are a few hundred thousand clones, 75% to 90% of which are singletons. Sequenced: PBMCs or T cells enriched from blood (not recorded which). These receptors came from a man between 18 and 35 years old who had recovered from COVID-19.

The J gene is TRBJ2-7, the V gene TRBV6-4; perhaps TRBD2 as D (6 bases). The V gene's germline CDR1 is MRHNA and CDR2 SNTAGT. The V end was cut by 3 bases, the J end by 3 bases, with 15 bases between. This CDR3 is 15 amino acids long. CDR3 bases: TGTGCCAGCAGTGAGTCCGCTAGCGCGGTCTACGAGCAGTACTTC. Amino acids: CASSESASAVYEQYF.

This clone was observed once. This chain connects TRBV12-3 or TRBV12-4 to TRBJ2-1; the D is unclear. This CDR3 spans 12 amino acids. The V end lost 5 bases, the J end lost 9 bases, and 11 bases lay between the germline ends. The CDR3 reads CASSPVPGEQFF. The CDR3 nucleotides are TGTGCCAGCAGTCCCGTGCCCGGTGAGCAGTTCTTC.

This clone has just one count. This chain joins TRBV6-1 and TRBJ2-7; the D gene is possibly TRBD2 (5 bases). CDR3 length: 14 residues. In germline, CDR1 is MNHNS, CDR2 SASEGT. Trimming left V 0 bases short and J 4 bases short, with 10 bases between. The CDR3 region has the DNA TGTGCCAGCAGTGAAGCCTTCGGAGGATACGAGCAGTACTTC. Translated, it gives CASSEAFGGYEQYF.

The V call is TRBV28, the J call TRBJ1-1; the match to TRBD1 covers 11 bases. Germline assignment: CDR1 MDHEN and CDR2 SYDVKM. J lost 4 bases, V lost 5 bases, and 9 bases had no gene match. The CDR3 runs to 16 residues. CDR3 region: CASSPRDRGTSTEAFF. The DNA for the CDR3 is TGTGCCAGCAGTCCCCGGGACAGGGGGACGAGCACTGAAGCTTTCTTT.

The V call is TRBV7-3, the J call TRBJ2-2, with TRBD1 identical over 7 bases. The trim removed 5 bases at V and 5 bases at J, leaving 11 bases unmatched. The CDR3 has 16 residues. The germline V gene has CDR1 SGHTA and CDR2 FQGTGA. The CDR3 here is CASSPWGTVSTGELFF. CDR3 nucleotides: TGTGCCAGCAGCCCGTGGGGGACAGTCTCTACCGGGGAGCTGTTTTTT. Variable domain in full (rest from reference TRBV7-3 and TRBJ2-2): GAGVSQTPSNKVTEKGKYVELRCDPISGHTALYWYRQSLGQGPEFLIYFQGTGAADDSGLPNDRFFAVRPEGSVSTLKIQRTERGDSAVYLCASSPWGTVSTGELFFGEGSRLTVL.

The rearrangement joins TRBV5-1 to TRBJ2-5; 12 bases align to TRBD2. The CDR3 sequence is 18 residues long. With V trimmed by 1 base and J by 1 base, 8 bases remained unmatched. The germline CDR1 and CDR2 sequences are SGHRS and YFSETQ. The CDR3, as DNA: TGCGCCAGCAGCTTGCCCCGGCTAGCGGGAGGGCTCCAAGAGACCCAGTACTTC. Protein product: CASSLPRLAGGLQETQYF.

The chain links TRBV6-5 to TRBJ2-2; 8 positions agree with TRBD2. CDR3 length: 15 amino acids. Germline V CDR1 and CDR2: MNHEY, SVGAGI. V dropped 8 bases and J dropped 3; count of bases not matched to a gene: 8. The CDR3 is CASRPGGADTGELFF. The CDR3, as DNA: TGTGCCAGCCGCCCGGGAGGGGCGGACACCGGGGAGCTGTTTTTT.

A single count supports this clone. The chain has TRBV9 and TRBJ1-1; the D gene is possibly TRBD1 (6 bases). Trimming cost V 0 bases and J 2 bases, with 14 bases left between them. Germline CDR1 SGDLS, CDR2 YYNGEE. The CDR3 extends over 16 amino acids. The CDR3: CASSVGGTGLNTEAFF. CDR3 bases: TGTGCCAGCAGCGTAGGGGGTACAGGGCTTAACACTGAAGCTTTCTTT.

The rearrangement joins TRBV7-9 to TRBJ1-2, with a weak D call TRBD1 (6 bases). The CDR3 sequence is 14 residues long. Germline CDR1 and CDR2: SEHNR and FQNEAQ (reference sequence). V was trimmed by 5 bases and J by 5 bases, leaving 15 bases between them. The DNA of the CDR3 is TGTGCCAGCAGCCCGGACAGCGTAGGATATGGCTACACCTTC. Amino acids: CASSPDSVGYGYTF. Using reference TRBV7-9 and TRBJ1-2 for the parts outside the CDR3, the full variable domain is DTGVSQNPRHKITKRGQNVTFRCDPISEHNRLYWYRQTLGQGPEFLTYFQNEAQLEKSRLLSDRFSAERPKGSFSTLEIQRTEQGDSAMYLCASSPDSVGYGYTFGSGTRLTVV.

The chain recombines TRBV5-1 with TRBJ2-2; weak D call: TRBD2 (6 bases). CDR3 length equals 15 residues. The V end lost 5 bases, the J end lost 4 bases, and 15 bases lay between the germline ends. The V gene's germline CDR1 is SGHRS and CDR2 YFSETQ. CDR3 sequence: CASRTSTGGTGELFF. The CDR3 region has the DNA TGCGCCAGCAGAACCTCTACCGGGGGCACCGGGGAGCTGTTTTTT.

The chain combines TRBV6-1 with TRBJ1-3; tentatively, D is TRBD1 (6 bases). Germline V gene data show CDR1 as MNHNS and CDR2 as SASEGT. Trimming stripped 2 bases from V and 0 bases from J, with 11 bases between. There are 16 residues in the CDR3. The CDR3 spells CASSEYQGSSGNTIYF. CDR3 sequence (DNA): TGTGCCAGCAGTGAATATCAGGGGAGCTCTGGAAACACCATATATTTT.

The V call is TRBV5-1, the J call TRBJ2-1; possible D gene TRBD1, 6 bases. V lost 0 bases to trimming and J lost 4 bases, with 11 bases between them. Germline loops: CDR1 SGHRS, CDR2 YFSETQ. The CDR3 contains 15 residues. CDR3 amino acids: CASSLGPGQYNEQFF. DNA for the CDR3: TGCGCCAGCAGCTTGGGACCCGGACAGTACAATGAGCAGTTCTTC.

The J gene is TRBJ2-7, the V gene TRBV19; D perhaps matches TRBD1 (5 bases). V dropped 1 base and J dropped 3 bases, with 13 bases sitting between them. Germline V gene data show CDR1 as LNHDA and CDR2 as SQIVND (reference sequence). The CDR3 spans 15 residues. The CDR3 sequence is CASSIGLDSNYEQYF. CDR3 nucleotides: TGTGCCAGTAGTATAGGGTTAGACAGCAACTACGAGCAGTACTTC.

CDR3 in amino acids: CASRGVAGNSYNEQFF. The CDR3 nucleotides are TGTGCCAGTAGGGGAGTAGCGGGTAACTCCTACAATGAGCAGTTCTTC. The chain combines TRBV19 with TRBJ2-1, with TRBD2 matching 7 bases. The CDR3 covers 16 residues. The trim removed 6 bases at V and 0 bases at J, leaving 8 bases unmatched. Germline lookup yields CDR1 LNHDA and CDR2 SQIVND (reference sequence). Full variable domain (rest looked up from reference TRBV19 and TRBJ2-1): DGGITQSPKYLFRKEGQNVTLSCEQNLNHDAMYWYRQDPGQGLRLIYYSQIVNDFQKGDIAEGYSVSREKKESFPLTVTSAQKNPTAFYLCASRGVAGNSYNEQFFGPGTRLTVL.

This chain connects TRBV29-1 to TRBJ2-1, with unresolved D. The V gene's germline CDR1 is SQVTM and CDR2 ANQGSEA. This CDR3 is 14 amino acids long. Deletions cut 4 bases from V and 0 bases from J, with 10 bases between. The CDR3 loop reads CSVVAESSYNEQFF. The CDR3 region has the DNA TGCAGCGTTGTTGCGGAGAGCTCCTACAATGAGCAGTTCTTC.

The chain joins TRBV9 to TRBJ1-3, with D unresolved. Trimming shortened V by 2 bases and J by 3 bases, and 6 bases separated the two germline ends. In germline, CDR1 is SGDLS, CDR2 YYNGEE. The CDR3 is 13 amino acids. CDR3: CASSVPGGNTIYF. CDR3 DNA: TGTGCCAGCAGCGTTCCCGGTGGAAACACCATATATTTT.

This clone appeared a single time. The J gene is TRBJ2-1, the V gene TRBV4-1; the match to TRBD2 covers 7 bases. The CDR3 is made up of 17 amino acids. Trimming at V came to 0 bases and at J to 1 base, leaving 6 bases not matched to a gene. Per germline, CDR1 MGHRA and CDR2 YSYEKL. The CDR3 coding sequence is TGCGCCAGCAGCCAAGATTGGGAGGGGTGGTCCTACAATGAGCAGTTCTTC. Translated: CASSQDWEGWSYNEQFF.

The chain combines TRBV7-9 with TRBJ2-3, with 9 bases lining up with TRBD2. Trimming removed 11 bases from V and 2 bases from J; junction bases left unmatched: 8. CDR3 size: 14 residues. Looked up from germline, CDR1 is SEHNR and CDR2 is FQNEAQ (reference sequence). Here the CDR3 reads CASARLAATDTQYF. The CDR3, as DNA: TGTGCCTCGGCGCGACTAGCGGCCACAGATACGCAGTATTTT.

The gene calls are TRBV19 and TRBJ2-7, with TRBD1 identical over 7 bases. Per the germline V gene, CDR1 is LNHDA and CDR2 is SQIVND (reference sequence). This CDR3 has 14 residues. The ends lost 7 bases at V and 5 bases at J; junction bases unmatched: 11. As DNA, the CDR3 is TGTGCCAGTAATGCCCTGACAGGGAATAACGAGCAGTACTTC. Encoded protein: CASNALTGNNEQYF.

The chain links TRBV6-6 to TRBJ1-2; D might be TRBD1 (5 bases). The germline V gene has CDR1 MNHNY and CDR2 SVGAGI (reference sequence). The CDR3 is made up of 11 amino acids. V was clipped by 8 bases and J by 7 bases, with 11 bases between them. In nucleotides, the CDR3 is TGTGCCAGCTCCCGGGGGGGTGGCTACACCTTC. Protein product: CASSRGGGYTF.

The V call is TRBV7-2, the J call TRBJ2-7; a possible D gene is TRBD2 (5 bases). The CDR3 runs 15 residues. Trimming left V 1 base short and J 5 bases short, with 15 bases between. Looked up from germline, CDR1 is SGHTA and CDR2 is FQGNSA. The CDR3 sequence: CASSLEAADFNEQYF. CDR3 DNA sequence: TGTGCCAGCAGCTTAGAGGCAGCGGACTTCAACGAGCAGTACTTC.

In its sample, this clone was seen once. The CDR3 nucleotides read TGTGCCAGTAGTGTGCGGAGGCCGAATAATGCTAACTATGGCTACACCTTC. It yields the protein CASSVRRPNNANYGYTF. This chain links TRBV19 with TRBJ1-2; D gene uncertain. CDR1 is LNHDA and CDR2 is SQIVND in the germline V gene (reference sequence). V lost 5 bases and J 0 bases, leaving 19 bases between the germline ends. The CDR3 runs 17 residues. Using reference TRBV19 and TRBJ1-2 for the parts outside the CDR3, the full variable domain is DGGITQSPKYLFRKEGQNVTLSCEQNLNHDAMYWYRQDPGQGLRLIYYSQIVNDFQKGDIAEGYSVSREKKESFPLTVTSAQKNPTAFYLCASSVRRPNNANYGYTFGSGTRLTVV.

The chain has TRBV3-1 (or the pseudogene TRBV3-2) and TRBJ2-5; TRBD1 matches 7 bases. This CDR3 comprises 14 residues. CDR1 is LGHDT, CDR2 YNNKEL, per germline (reference sequence). The V and J ends lost 1 base and 3 bases, in that order; junction bases with no gene match: 2. The CDR3 DNA reads as TGTGCCAGCAGCCAAGTAGACAGGGAAGAGACCCAGTACTTC. This codes for CASSQVDREETQYF.

The chain uses TRBV4-1 and TRBJ1-5; TRBD1 matches 9 bases. Germline-derived CDR1 and CDR2 are MGHRA and YSYEKL. There are 14 residues in the CDR3. V lost 4 bases to trimming and J lost 7 bases; unmatched junction nucleotides: 5. The CDR3 DNA follows: TGCGCCAGCAGCCCGGGACAGGGTCGACAGCCCCAGCATTTT. Translated, it gives CASSPGQGRQPQHF.

This chain joins TRBV11-2 and TRBJ1-2, with 10 bases that match TRBD1. This CDR3 has 12 amino acids. V gave up 7 bases and J gave up 6 bases; unmatched junction bases: 2. Germline loops: CDR1 SGHAT, CDR2 FQNNGV. CDR3 nucleotide sequence: TGTGCCAGCACGGGACAGGGGAATGGCTACACCTTC. This sequence encodes CASTGQGNGYTF.